One T cell receptor beta chain is described in this entry. Its antigen remains unidentified. Qualities for individual bases were not recorded, and no much larger clone is one base off. Other nucleotide sequences in the sample specify the same CDR3. The data derive from a study of cytomegalovirus exposure and HLA in healthy donors (dated 2017 in TCRdb). About the study as a whole: According to an earlier analysis of several hundred of the donors, 150 million to 200 million T cells yielded approximately 120 million unique TCR beta sequences and less than 300 Gb of sequence data. To predict cytomegalovirus infection status, the study brought together high-throughput TCR immunosequencing, statistical association of individual TCRs with disease status, and machine learning. Roughly five DR-DQ haplotypes were handled as single units for association and clustering, since linkage in the cohort was strong. In a later analysis, previously published TCR beta repertoires from roughly 710 donors were re-analyzed and high-resolution HLA genotyping was added so that TCR occurrence patterns could be studied. Among the 398 genotyped donors, approximately 76% belonged to the genetic ancestry cluster associated with self-reported Caucasian donors. All discovery cohort repertoires had been generated on a single sequencing platform. A later genetic analysis took genome-wide SNP genotypes for about 55% of the 666 donors and used that subset as a discovery cohort. Among over 350 genotyped donors of the cohort, an average of about 240,000 unique TCR beta nucleotide sequences were sequenced per donor, roughly a sixth of them non-productive. The number of donors typed differed by locus, with roughly 629-640 for A, B, C, DRB1 and DQB1, over 500 for DQA1, under 610 for DPA1, and 472 for DPB1. Besides the first cohort of 666 subjects, a separate validation cohort made up of over a hundred different subjects was used. An early release covering roughly 640 HLA-typed donors comprised about 300 gigabases of sequencing data and roughly 85 million unique TCR sequences. Donor age, sex, ethnicity and CMV serostatus were compiled alongside the repertoire data. Using immunosequencing, the study profiled T cell repertoires from about 620 subjects and related those repertoires to cytomegalovirus serostatus. Class I and class II HLA loci were covered by the typing at four-digit resolution. An earlier analysis of fewer than 750 of the donors used high-throughput TCR beta sequencing to judge whether each TCR beta V gene segment behaved as functional or pseudogenic. In the later analysis, no new phenotypic data were used to find candidate immune exposures; instead, reliance was placed on TCR beta sequences and their occurrence across donors. The study was designed to test whether signatures of past pathogen exposure could be identified by cataloging public T cell receptors.

What the work shows at the level of the full study, not this receptor alone: The earlier analysis of 587 of the donors excluded approximately 15 rarely observed V segments, including chromosome 9 orphons, because counts were too low. A total of fewer than 200 TCR beta chains were listed by the study as associated with cytomegalovirus. Because HLA typing was unavailable for some donors at each locus, only the typed subset was used in association tests. In vitro tests confirmed that a few of the cytomegalovirus-associated TCR beta chains recognize cytomegalovirus antigens. According to the authors, the approach could potentially be generalized to other disease states and immunological phenotypes. Specific HLA alleles were associated with roughly 17,000 TCR beta sequences at a false discovery rate of 0.05 in a later analysis. In a later analysis, most CMV-associated TCR beta chains were found to appear HLA-restricted, with HLA associations seemingly driven largely by CMV exposure. Strong co-occurrence of HLA alleles, especially DR and DQ, made assigning TCR associations to individual alleles difficult. In a later analysis, TCR association rates were found to vary across HLA loci, with the most associated TCRs seen for DRB1 alleles and the fewest for HLA-C alleles. Linkage disequilibrium might explain the correlated functional status among segregating V segments, but an unknown experimental factor could not be excluded. According to a later analysis, parvovirus B19, influenza, CMV and Epstein-Barr virus appeared linked to several top co-occurrence clusters. A later analysis found that HLA-associated TCR beta chains were more clonally expanded and had lower generation probabilities than equally common non-associated chains. Immune exposure information for the cohort was limited to CMV serostatus. Sequencing depth was assumed to be roughly uniform across donors in the presence/absence analyses, though that assumption may not hold. Cytomegalovirus status was reported to be diagnosed by the classifier with high specificity and sensitivity in both the original and validation cohorts. A further reported finding was that TCR beta sequences accurately predicted the HLA-A and HLA-B alleles for most subjects in the first cohort. A later genetic analysis associated a missense DCLRE1C variant with V-gene and J-gene trimming of TCR beta chains, and an independent cohort replicated the association. Compared with the roughly 700-donor mean, donors in an Asian-associated ancestry cluster had fewer N-insertions in productive TCRs, according to a later genetic analysis. The sequencing pipeline was judged likely to have produced a cluster of highly shared sequence variants as a technical artifact. In an earlier analysis of approximately 600 of the donors, most TCR beta V segments were observed in productive rearrangements about 90% or about 30% of the time, broadly matching IMGT annotations. While some public TCRs were present in many individuals, most TCR sequences turned up only very rarely across donors. This cohort had only TCR beta chains sequenced, and the lack of alpha or paired-chain data limited which features could be detected. The 87-base-pair reads could not distinguish some IMGT-functional V segments, including TRBV6-2 and TRBV6-3, so those segments were excluded.

The CDR3 contains 14 residues, cysteine and phenylalanine counted. Solely the CDR3 DNA is kept, with 42 bases framed from the first base. Ends trimmed: V by 6 bases, J by 2 bases; bases unmatched to a gene: 4. CDR1 and CDR2 are drawn from the germline V gene: MNHEY, SVGAGI. In total, about 650 healthy bone marrow donors made up the cohort. All cohort members were sampled while nominally healthy, although unrecorded immune exposures were likely present. The donor tested CMV seropositive, placing the donor among the 289 seropositive members of the cohort. Every donor gave a peripheral blood sample, and the peripheral blood mononuclear cells from that sample were used for TCR beta sequencing. Genomic DNA extraction from the blood cell samples was performed with the Qiagen DNeasy Blood Extraction Kit. The library was produced with the immunoSEQ multiplex PCR assay. A mixture of 60 forward primers for TCR Vbeta segments and 13 reverse primers for TCR Jbeta segments was used in the multiplex PCR. The CDR3 region of rearranged TCR beta genes was amplified from genomic DNA with a multiplex PCR assay. The Illumina HiSeq System was used to sequence the amplified TCR beta libraries as 87-base-pair reads. In the original analysis: Across the roughly 640 repertoires, a later analysis counted some 81 million unique TCR beta chains, some 11 million of which were shared by at least two donors. To remove PCR and sequencing errors, raw reads were error-corrected and collapsed into unique sequences using a nearest-neighbor algorithm that merged closely related sequences. Alignment of CDR3 sequences to IMGT reference sequences was used to assign V, D and J gene segments. For a sequence to be retained, a match of at least six nucleotides was required to both a V gene segment and a J gene segment. A rearrangement was called productive if the CDR3 had no stop codons and remained in frame with V and J, and every other rearrangement was called non-productive. Following IMGT convention, CDR3 was defined as the stretch from the second conserved V-encoded cysteine to the conserved J-encoded phenylalanine. The earlier analysis of a few hundred of the donors excluded any sequence lacking an unambiguous match to a single V gene segment. In an earlier analysis of several hundred of the donors, a V segment was called functional when productive rearrangements were above 56.7%, and segregating when the standard deviation between donors exceeded 5%. A statistical classification framework was built to diagnose cytomegalovirus status from the catalog of TCR beta chain sequences. A later analysis assigned V and J genes by comparing TCR nucleotide sequences with IMGT/GENE-DB human TR gene sequences. A later analysis assigned CDR3 sequences and most-parsimonious VDJ recombination scenarios with the TCRdist pipeline. In a later analysis, each TCR beta chain was defined by its CDR3 amino acid sequence together with its V-gene family, and reads lacking a unique V-gene family were excluded. In a later analysis, 550 to 650 highly shared, low-generation-probability nucleotide sequences were removed to address suspected cross-contamination and a sequencing artifact. For each public chain, a later analysis derived a clonal expansion index from normalized ranks of inferred template counts within each repertoire. In a later analysis, generation probabilities were computed using a VDJ recombination model fitted to out-of-frame rearrangements, and the results were checked against IGoR. In a later analysis, TCR-TCR, TCR-HLA and TCR-CMV co-occurrence was scored with hypergeometric tests, and a repertoire-size bias correction was applied to TCR pairs. A later analysis estimated false discovery rates by permuting HLA or CMV assignments 20 times. In a later analysis, co-occurring TCRs were grouped with DBSCAN, and TCRdist sequence similarity was added when clustering was performed within HLA-allele-positive subsets. Repertoires with fewer than 30,000 or more than 120,000 public chains were left out of co-occurrence clustering, as were five repertoires with anomalous nucleotide sharing. TCRdb provides this immuneACCESS table in a form limited to in-frame rearrangements. Some clones are lacking; in checked studies, under half of them reflect an unresolved V gene, and why the rest are absent is not known. Clonal size and the V and J genes are those of that table, whereas D and trimming came from the DNA. A total of roughly 170,000 clones appear in this sample, 80% of them only once. The ten top clones hold about 5% of the sample.

The source material was PBMCs. The clonotype originates from a woman aged 45-59 years in good health and CMV-seropositive. The rearrangement joined TRBV6-5 to TRBJ1-2, with 9 bases in between that match TRBD1. The DNA sequence is given as TGTGCCAGCAGATCTGGACAGGGGAACTATGGCTACACCTTC. Its amino acids are CASRSGQGNYGYTF.